The 27 T cell receptor beta chains reported below all come from one sample, sequenced in a study of T cell responses to AZD1222 COVID-19 vaccine. TCRdb's copy holds only in-frame clones and misses some; the assay was immunoSEQ multiplex PCR. The profile shows 55,000 to 65,000 clones, roughly 89% of them singletons. Sequenced here: peripheral blood, sampled 28 days after the second AZD1222 dose. The receptors shown here come from an adult who received the AZD1222 COVID-19 vaccine.

This chain links TRBV20-1 with TRBJ2-7; D gene uncertain. V was clipped by 2 bases and J by 5 bases, with 7 bases between them. The CDR3 runs to 11 residues. Germline V gene data show CDR1 as DFQATT and CDR2 as SNEGSKA (reference sequence). In DNA form, the CDR3 reads TGCAGTGCTAGACGGCTGAACGAGCAGTACTTC. It codes for CSARRLNEQYF.

The chain links TRBV7-9 to TRBJ1-4; no clear D. The CDR3 runs 13 residues. Germline V gene lookup returns CDR1 SEHNR and CDR2 FQNEAQ (reference sequence). Trimming shortened V by 4 bases and J by 8 bases, and 11 bases separated the two germline ends. CDR3: CASSYSSDEKLFF. The CDR3 DNA reads as TGTGCCAGCAGCTACTCATCGGACGAAAAACTGTTTTTT.

CDR3 protein: CASSLISQDRAPQETQYF. The CDR3 nucleotides read TGTGCCAGCAGCTTAATAAGTCAGGACAGGGCACCCCAAGAGACCCAGTACTTC. This chain links TRBV7-3 with TRBJ2-5; 8 bases line up with TRBD1. The CDR3 is 18 amino acids. CDR1 is SGHTA and CDR2 is FQGTGA in the germline V gene. After removal of 1 base from V and 1 base from J, the junction contained 11 bases not matched to a gene.

The gene calls are TRBV27 and TRBJ2-3; the match to TRBD1 covers 8 bases. This CDR3 has 14 residues. Germline trimming cut 3 bases from V and 7 bases from J; bases unmatched to any gene: 6. Per germline, CDR1 MNHEY and CDR2 SMNVEV (reference sequence). Here the CDR3 reads CASSLDNRGNTQYF. CDR3 bases: TGTGCCAGCAGTTTGGATAACAGGGGGAATACGCAGTATTTT.

This chain uses TRBV19 with TRBJ1-5, with D perhaps TRBD1 (5 bases). The germline V and J ends were trimmed by 5 bases and 0 bases, with 11 bases remaining between them. The CDR3 runs 15 residues. Germline-derived CDR1 and CDR2 are LNHDA and SQIVND (reference sequence). The CDR3 DNA follows: TGTGCCAGTAGTGCCTCCGGGGGTAGCAATCAGCCCCAGCATTTT. Protein sequence: CASSASGGSNQPQHF.

The J gene is TRBJ2-1, the V gene TRBV5-1; 8 bases are shared with TRBD1. The J segment lost 8 bases and the V segment lost 4 bases, leaving 14 bases of the junction unmatched. The CDR3 consists of 16 residues. Per the germline V gene, CDR1 is SGHRS and CDR2 is YFSETQ. The DNA for the CDR3 is TGCGCCAGCAGCATTCAGGGGGCCTCGGTAGGTGATGAGCAGTTCTTC. It encodes CASSIQGASVGDEQFF. Combining the CDR3 with reference TRBV5-1 and TRBJ2-1 gives the whole variable domain KAGVTQTPRYLIKTRGQQVTLSCSPISGHRSVSWYQQTPGQGLQFLFEYFSETQRNKGNFPGRFSGRQFSNSRSEMNVSTLELGDSALYLCASSIQGASVGDEQFFGPGTRLTVL.

This clone came up a few times. V and J are TRBV12-3 or TRBV12-4 and TRBJ1-1; tentatively, D is TRBD1 (6 bases). The CDR3 consists of 13 residues. Trimming stripped 7 bases from V and 2 bases from J, with 11 bases between. CDR3 protein: CASNARGNTEAFF. The CDR3 DNA sequence: TGTGCCAGCAATGCCAGGGGAAACACTGAAGCTTTCTTT.

The genes are TRBV29-1 and TRBJ2-1, with 8 bases that match TRBD1. The CDR3 consists of 14 residues. V was clipped by 5 bases and J by 5 bases; unmatched bases: 8. Germline values: CDR1 SQVTM, CDR2 ANQGSEA. The CDR3 is CSVPPGQVNNEQFF. In nucleotides, the CDR3 is TGCAGCGTTCCCCCGGGACAGGTCAACAATGAGCAGTTCTTC.

The V and J genes are TRBV7-3 and TRBJ2-4; TRBD2 aligns across 11 bases. CDR3 length: 16 amino acids. With 4 bases clipped from V and 2 bases from J, the junction kept 4 bases outside the gene matches. Germline V gene sequence: CDR1 SGHTA, CDR2 FQGTGA. CDR3 bases: TGTGCCAGCAGCTCCCTAGCGGGGGGTACCAAAAACATTCAGTACTTC. It encodes CASSSLAGGTKNIQYF.

J is TRBJ2-7 and V is TRBV19; TRBD1 matches 9 bases. Germline assignment: CDR1 LNHDA and CDR2 SQIVND (reference sequence). V lost 5 bases and J lost 5; bases outside the gene matches: 7. The CDR3 is 14 amino acids. The CDR3 loop is CASSGTDRGDEQYF. In nucleotides, the CDR3 is TGTGCCAGTAGTGGGACGGACAGGGGCGACGAGCAGTACTTC.

This chain joins TRBV19 and TRBJ2-2; the match to TRBD2 covers 15 bases. The J segment lost 1 base and the V segment lost 4 bases, leaving 1 base of the junction unmatched. CDR1 and CDR2 (germline): LNHDA, SQIVND (reference sequence). The CDR3 totals 17 residues. Written as DNA, the CDR3 is TGTGCCAGTAGTACGGGACTAGCGGGAGGGAACACCGGGGAGCTGTTTTTT. This translates into CASSTGLAGGNTGELFF. Based on the CDR3 plus reference TRBV19 and TRBJ2-2, the full variable domain is DGGITQSPKYLFRKEGQNVTLSCEQNLNHDAMYWYRQDPGQGLRLIYYSQIVNDFQKGDIAEGYSVSREKKESFPLTVTSAQKNPTAFYLCASSTGLAGGNTGELFFGEGSRLTVL.

This chain uses TRBV18 with TRBJ1-4, with D uncertain. Between the trimmed V and J ends, which lost 3 bases and 1 base, there was a span of 12 bases. Germline CDR1 is KGHSH and CDR2 is LQKENI. The CDR3 length is 16 residues. The CDR3 is CASSPRGTLTNEKLFF. In DNA form, the CDR3 reads TGTGCCAGCTCACCTCGGGGAACGCTAACTAATGAAAAACTGTTTTTT.

The chain recombines TRBV4-3 with TRBJ1-6, with D tentatively TRBD1 (5 bases). CDR1 LGHNA and CDR2 YSLEER come from the germline V gene. With 0 bases removed from V and 0 bases from J, the gap between germline ends came to 24 bases. The CDR3 has 22 residues. The CDR3 region is CASSQDRLRRGQLSSYNSPLHF. The CDR3 coding sequence is TGCGCCAGCAGCCAAGATAGGTTAAGGAGGGGTCAGCTAAGCTCCTATAATTCACCCCTCCACTTT.

This chain joins TRBV6-5 and TRBJ2-7, with 7 bases lining up with TRBD1. Germline V CDR1 and CDR2: MNHEY, SVGAGI. Trimming at V came to 5 bases and at J to 5 bases, leaving 9 bases not matched to a gene. The CDR3 consists of 14 residues. As DNA, the CDR3 is TGTGCCAGCAGTCCGACAGGGTCTACCCACGAGCAGTACTTC. Residues: CASSPTGSTHEQYF.

The chain employs TRBV7-8 and TRBJ2-7; tentatively, D is TRBD1 or TRBD2 (5 bases each). The CDR3 contains 14 residues. V was clipped by 5 bases and J by 2 bases, with 13 bases between them. The germline CDR1 and CDR2 sequences are SGHVS and FQNEAQ. This chain's CDR3 is CASSPRDRAYEQYF. CDR3 coding DNA: TGTGCCAGCAGCCCCAGGGACCGAGCCTACGAGCAGTACTTC.

This clone was detected once. This chain connects TRBV6-6 to TRBJ2-3; TRBD2 might be the D (5 bases). Trimming took 5 bases from V and 3 from J, leaving 15 bases between them. Germline V lookup: CDR1 MNHNY, CDR2 SVGAGI (reference sequence). The CDR3 length is 15 residues. In DNA, the CDR3 is TGTGCCAGCAGTCCCTCTAGCTCTGGGACAGATACGCAGTATTTT. This encodes CASSPSSSGTDTQYF.

The rearrangement joins TRBV9 to TRBJ2-5; 10 nucleotides align to TRBD1. Germline loops: CDR1 SGDLS, CDR2 YYNGEE. CDR3 length: 15 residues. With 0 bases clipped from V and 4 bases from J, the junction kept 3 bases outside the gene matches. The CDR3 spells CASSVGQGAGETQYF. Written as DNA, the CDR3 is TGTGCCAGCAGCGTAGGACAGGGGGCCGGAGAGACCCAGTACTTC.

This chain links TRBV11-3 with TRBJ2-2; no firm D call. V lost 5 bases to trimming and J lost 0 bases, with 16 bases between them. The CDR3 is 17 amino acids. The germline V gene encodes CDR1 SGHNT and CDR2 YENEEA. Here the CDR3 reads CASSRTLLTTNTGELFF. The CDR3 coding sequence is TGTGCCAGCAGCCGCACACTCCTAACGACGAACACCGGGGAGCTGTTTTTT.

The genes are TRBV7-6 and TRBJ2-2; 7 bases fit TRBD1. The DNA end is a closer match to TRBJ1-3, so the J assignment may be wrong. CDR1 and CDR2 (germline): SGHVS, FNYEAQ. This CDR3 comprises 15 residues. The CDR3 sequence is CASSLGRGTGNTIYF. The DNA of the CDR3 is TGTGCCAGCAGCTTAGGCAGGGGGACTGGAAACACCATATATTTT.

This chain uses TRBV11-2 with TRBJ2-7; 9 bases line up with TRBD2. The CDR3 has 16 amino acids. Germline-derived CDR1 and CDR2 are SGHAT and FQNNGV. Germline trimming cut 1 base from V and 3 bases from J; bases unmatched to any gene: 7. DNA for the CDR3: TGTGCCAGCAGCTTAGTTGGCGGGAGGGACCTCTACGAGCAGTACTTC. It encodes CASSLVGGRDLYEQYF.

The genes are TRBV7-2 and TRBJ2-2; D not certain. With 0 bases removed from V and 1 base from J, the gap between germline ends came to 6 bases. The CDR3 runs to 15 residues. The germline gives CDR1 SGHTA, CDR2 FQGNSA. CDR3 nucleotides: TGTGCCAGCAGCTTAGCGCTCAGGAACACCGGGGAGCTGTTTTTT. Translation: CASSLALRNTGELFF.

The chain couples TRBV2 to TRBJ1-1; no clear D gene. The CDR3 runs to 13 residues. CDR1 is SNHLY, CDR2 FYNNEI, per germline. The V gene lost 4 bases and the J gene lost 0 bases, with 6 bases spanning the gap. In DNA form, the CDR3 reads TGTGCCAGCAGTGGGTCCATGAACACTGAAGCTTTCTTT. This codes for CASSGSMNTEAFF.

The rearrangement uses TRBV4-2 and TRBJ2-4; 11 nucleotides align to TRBD2. The CDR3 is made up of 19 amino acids. Germline CDR1 LGHNA, CDR2 YNFKEQ. With 0 bases clipped from V and 1 base from J, the junction kept 8 bases outside the gene matches. The CDR3 loop is CASSQELAGETGAKNIQYF. CDR3 coding DNA: TGTGCCAGCAGCCAAGAACTAGCGGGAGAAACGGGGGCCAAAAACATTCAGTACTTC.

The rearrangement joins TRBV5-1 to TRBJ1-1, with 7 bases identical to TRBD1. The CDR3 sequence is 14 residues long. V trimming: 3 bases; J trimming: 4 bases; junction bases outside the gene matches: 6. Looked up from germline, CDR1 is SGHRS and CDR2 is YFSETQ. DNA for the CDR3: TGCGCCAGCAGCTCGACAGGGAGGAGCACTGAAGCTTTCTTT. Its protein is CASSSTGRSTEAFF.

The chain combines TRBV21-1 with TRBJ2-7; TRBD2 was called by the table and not checked on the DNA. TRBV21-1 is deemed a pseudogene. The CDR3 totals 13 residues. The DNA for the CDR3 is TGTGCCAGCAGCAAAGGTGAGTCCTACGAGCAGTACTTC. Translating gives CASSKGESYEQYF.

The V call is TRBV5-5, the J call TRBJ2-7, with 7 bases fitting TRBD2. Per the germline V gene, CDR1 is SGHKS and CDR2 is YYEKEE (reference sequence). Losses at the gene ends were 4 bases for V and 4 bases for J; bases not matched to a gene: 11. CDR3 length: 15 residues. The DNA for the CDR3 is TGTGCCAGCAGCGTACTTTCCGCGGGAGCTTACGAGCAGTACTTC. This codes for CASSVLSAGAYEQYF.

Note on this clone: At one end the junction does not follow the germline gene, possibly because of a read error. The chain couples TRBV2 to TRBJ2-2; 7 bases fit TRBD1. Germline V lookup: CDR1 SNHLY, CDR2 FYNNEI. The CDR3 is made up of 14 amino acids. CDR3 coding DNA: TGTGCCAGCAGGGAAGACAGGGTCACCGGGGAGCTGTTTTTT. Amino acid sequence: CASREDRVTGELFF.